Below are 8 T cell receptor beta chains sequenced from a single sample in a study of blood T cell repertoires in COVID-19. Only in-frame clones appear in the TCRdb table, and some are missing; sequencing was by immunoSEQ multiplex PCR. Here the sample spans around 300,000 clones, around 87% being singletons. The specimen sequenced was PBMCs or T cells enriched from blood (not recorded which). These receptors all come from a young woman with acute COVID-19.

This clone appeared once. This chain joins TRBV11-2 and TRBJ2-7; 8 positions agree with TRBD2. Unmatched junction bases numbered 12, after V lost 2 bases and J lost 3 bases. The CDR3 has 17 amino acids. The germline gives CDR1 SGHAT, CDR2 FQNNGV. This CDR3 reads CASSLRPGVSGIYEQYF. In DNA form, the CDR3 reads TGTGCCAGCAGCTTAAGGCCCGGGGTTAGCGGGATCTACGAGCAGTACTTC.

This chain links TRBV3-1 (or the pseudogene TRBV3-2) with TRBJ2-7; 9 bases match TRBD2. This CDR3 has 14 amino acids. The germline gives CDR1 LGHDT, CDR2 YNNKEL (reference sequence). Trimming cost V 8 bases and J 7 bases; bases outside gene matches: 12. CDR3 sequence (DNA): TGTGCCAGCTCCAGGACTAGCGCCTTTGAGGAGCAGTACTTC. It codes for CASSRTSAFEEQYF.

The chain has TRBV5-1 and TRBJ1-1, with D maybe TRBD1 (6 bases). Per germline, CDR1 SGHRS and CDR2 YFSETQ. This CDR3 is built from 13 residues. The ends were cut back, 0 bases at V and 3 bases at J, with 6 bases in the middle. The CDR3 spells CASSLGQDTEAFF. For the CDR3, the DNA is TGCGCCAGCAGCTTGGGACAGGACACTGAAGCTTTCTTT.

V is TRBV7-3 and J is TRBJ2-1; the match to TRBD2 covers 11 bases. V gave up 5 bases and J gave up 1 base; unmatched junction bases: 10. Germline CDR1 reads SGHTA; CDR2 reads FQGTGA. The CDR3 runs 18 residues. The CDR3 nucleotides are TGTGCCAGCAGCGATACCCTAGGGACTAGCGGTTCCTACAATGAGCAGTTCTTC. Protein sequence: CASSDTLGTSGSYNEQFF.

The chain carries TRBV11-2 and TRBJ2-7; D remains ambiguous. Per germline, CDR1 SGHAT and CDR2 FQNNGV. Trimming removed 3 bases at V and 4 bases at J, with 13 bases between. This CDR3 region has 14 residues. In DNA form, the CDR3 reads TGTGCCAGCAGCTTGATCGTGCGTCCTTACGAGCAGTACTTC. It translates to CASSLIVRPYEQYF.

The chain employs TRBV5-1 and TRBJ1-2; D perhaps matches TRBD1 (6 bases). The CDR3 runs 16 residues. The germline CDR1 and CDR2 sequences are SGHRS and YFSETQ. V was trimmed by 5 bases and J by 4 bases, leaving 21 bases between them. The DNA for the CDR3 is TGCGCCAGCAGTCGCGCCCGGGCAGGGGACGGCTATGGCTACACCTTC. The encoded protein is CASSRARAGDGYGYTF.

This chain links TRBV5-1 with TRBJ1-4, with a tentative D call TRBD1 (6 bases). The V end lost 3 bases, the J end lost 5 bases, and 14 bases lay between the germline ends. The CDR3 spans 15 residues. From germline, CDR1 is SGHRS and CDR2 YFSETQ. The CDR3 DNA follows: TGCGCCAGCAGCTCCGGACAGCTCCTGAATGAAAAACTGTTTTTT. It codes for CASSSGQLLNEKLFF.

This chain joins TRBV7-2 and TRBJ1-1; maybe TRBD1 (5 bases). The CDR3 sequence is 14 residues long. Per germline, CDR1 SGHTA and CDR2 FQGNSA. V dropped 2 bases and J dropped 5 bases, with 12 bases sitting between them. CDR3 nucleotides: TGTGCCAGCAGCTTAAGGGGTTTGGGTACTGAAGCTTTCTTT. Translated, it gives CASSLRGLGTEAFF.